The 5 T cell receptor beta chains given below trace back to one sample, sequenced in a study of T cell repertoires in cytomegalovirus infection. Antigens of these TCRs are unknown. TCRdb called the reads again in MiXCR, with one record for every CDR3 protein. The table has about 830,000 distinct CDR3 sequences, roughly 33% seen once. The sequenced sample was cultured CD8+ T cells from PBMCs, obtained from culture after CMV antigen stimulation. The receptor set was obtained from a human donor in good health (CMV status not recorded). Some clones in this sample may be carry-over from other donors' samples.

This clonotype turned up a few times. This chain links TRBV6-2 or TRBV6-3 with TRBJ2-3, with D perhaps TRBD1 (5 bases). The germline gives CDR1 MNHEY, CDR2 SVGEGT. Trimming removed 2 bases from V and 1 base from J, with 22 bases in between. The CDR3 is 19 residues long. CDR3 in amino acids: CASSYPTVGPQRRTDTQYF. In DNA form, the CDR3 reads TGTGCCAGCAGTTACCCCACTGTGGGGCCTCAACGCCGCACAGATACGCAGTATTTT.

This clonotype was counted between two and nine times. V gene TRBV7-9 combines with J gene TRBJ1-2; D not certain. From germline, CDR1 is SEHNR and CDR2 FQNEAQ (reference sequence). V was cut by 1 base and J by 6 bases, with 9 bases left in between. CDR3 length: 13 residues. The CDR3 region is CASSLGGRHGYTF. The CDR3 bases are TGTGCCAGCAGCTTAGGAGGCCGACATGGCTACACCTTC. Together with reference TRBV7-9 and TRBJ1-2, the CDR3 gives the full variable domain: DTGVSQNPRHKITKRGQNVTFRCDPISEHNRLYWYRQTLGQGPEFLTYFQNEAQLEKSRLLSDRFSAERPKGSFSTLEIQRTEQGDSAMYLCASSLGGRHGYTFGSGTRLTVV.

This clonotype has only one observation. The V and J genes are TRBV6-2 or TRBV6-3 and TRBJ2-1; tentatively, D is TRBD1 (6 bases). Per the germline V gene, CDR1 is MNHEY and CDR2 is SVGEGT. The CDR3 covers 17 residues. Trimming removed 0 bases at V and 3 bases at J, with 15 bases between. CDR3 bases: TGTGCCAGCAGTTACTCGATAACCACAGGGTTCTACAATGAGCAGTTCTTC. Translation: CASSYSITTGFYNEQFF.

With respect to this clonotype: The junction differs from germline at one of its ends, possibly a read error. DNA of the CDR3: TGTGTCAGCAGTTACGTGCTAATCCCGGACAATAGGATAGGCAATCAGCCCCAGCATTTT. Its translation: CVSSYVLIPDNRIGNQPQHF. The rearrangement uses TRBV6-6 and TRBJ1-5; a weak D match, TRBD1 (5 bases). Germline V gene sequence: CDR1 MNHNY, CDR2 SVGAGI (reference sequence). CDR3 length equals 20 residues.

The rearrangement joins TRBV7-8 to TRBJ1-1; D gene uncertain. V lost 0 bases and J 11 bases, leaving 16 bases between the germline ends. Germline V gives CDR1 SGHVS, CDR2 FQNEAQ. The CDR3 sequence is 14 residues long. The CDR3 reads CASSLANLGYGAFF. The CDR3 coding sequence is TGTGCCAGCAGCTTAGCGAACCTCGGATACGGTGCTTTCTTT.